The T cell receptor (beta chain) under discussion was sequenced for a study of shared clonotypes between healthy human individuals. The method was immunoSEQ multiplex PCR; TCRdb's version includes in-frame clones alone and lacks a portion of them. This sample yields more than 2 million clones, of which around 93% are seen a single time; more than 1.5% belongs to the top ten. CD45RO-negative, CCR7-selected cells formed the naive CD8 fraction, which excluded terminally differentiated effector memory CD45RA+ cells. The sample holds one count of this clone. V dropped 4 bases and J dropped 0 bases, with 16 bases sitting between them. CDR3 length equals 16 residues. The germline CDR1 and CDR2 sequences are PRHDT and FYEKMQ (reference sequence).

The TCR originated in a man aged 18 to 35 in good health. Some clones in this sample may be carry-over from other donors' samples. Material: naive CD8+ T cells from PBMCs. The chain carries TRBV13 and TRBJ2-7; TRBD1 might be the D (5 bases). CDR3 sequence: CASSSRKTDLSYEQYF. The CDR3 bases are TGTGCCAGCAGCTCCCGTAAGACAGACCTCTCCTACGAGCAGTACTTC.